This T cell receptor beta chain was identified in a study of beta chain features in type 1 diabetes. Of the isolated RNA, all was reverse transcribed, and so the sequenced material was expressed TCRB transcripts. Naive, central memory and regulatory T cell samples produced a mean of approximately 3.5 million reads. Data came from immunoSEQ multiplex PCR; TCRdb stores just in-frame clones and leaves some out. Of hundreds of thousands of clones listed, about 16% are singletons. This clone has a handful of counts. Its specificity is unknown. Points from the study as a whole: VDJ junctions sequenced from type 1 diabetes patients showed fewer insertions and more deletions. Significant though moderate, a shortening of TCRB CDR3s appeared in all four CD4+ subsets of Type 1 diabetes patients. Compared with healthy donors, patients appeared to share more similar naive, central memory and regulatory TCRB repertoires.

The sequence was obtained from a man between 18 and 29 years old in good health. What was sequenced was naive CD4+ T cells from blood.

In nucleotides, the CDR3 is TGTGCCAGCAGTTCCATACTAGCGGGAGCCCTTTACGAGCAGTACTTC. This translates into CASSSILAGALYEQYF. The chain recombines TRBV28 with TRBJ2-7; TRBD2 aligns across 11 bases. Germline values: CDR1 MDHEN, CDR2 SYDVKM. After removal of 4 bases from V and 4 bases from J, the junction contained 9 bases not matched to a gene. CDR3 length: 16 residues.